This TCR beta chain was recorded in a study of shared clonotypes between healthy human individuals. Study-level results: Larger richness was generally estimated for naive than memory subsets. Four donors shared about 4.8% of their naive CD4 clonotypes.

All participating donors were Caucasian adults from Nashville, Tennessee. The CDR3 runs to 14 residues. V was cut by 1 base and J by 4 bases, with 10 bases left in between. Germline loops: CDR1 SGHTA, CDR2 FQGNSA. The table came from immunoSEQ multiplex PCR; TCRdb's copy has only in-frame clones and leaves some out. Of approximately 1,000,000 clones listed, about 72% are singletons. In the case of this clone: Its antigen is undetermined.

The chain combines TRBV7-2 with TRBJ1-1; possibly TRBD1 for D (6 bases). This sequence was found in a young man in good health. Some clones in this sample may be carry-over from other donors' samples. Sequencing used memory CD4+ T cells from PBMCs. Specified subset: CD45RA-negative fraction. CDR3 sequence reads: CASSLDWGATEAFF. DNA of the CDR3: TGTGCCAGCAGCTTAGATTGGGGGGCCACTGAAGCTTTCTTT.